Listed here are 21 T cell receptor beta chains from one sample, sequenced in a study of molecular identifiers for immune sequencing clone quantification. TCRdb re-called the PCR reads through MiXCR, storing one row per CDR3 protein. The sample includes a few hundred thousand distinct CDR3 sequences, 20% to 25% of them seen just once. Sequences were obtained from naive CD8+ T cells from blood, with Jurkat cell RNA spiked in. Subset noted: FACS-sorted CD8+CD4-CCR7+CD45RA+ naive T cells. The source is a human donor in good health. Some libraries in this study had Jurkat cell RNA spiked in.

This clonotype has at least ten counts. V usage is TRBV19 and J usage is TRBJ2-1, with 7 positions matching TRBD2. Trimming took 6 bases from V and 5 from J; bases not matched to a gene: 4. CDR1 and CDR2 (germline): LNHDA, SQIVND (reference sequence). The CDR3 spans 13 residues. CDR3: CASSAGGDNEQFF. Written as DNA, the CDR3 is TGTGCCAGTAGCGCTGGGGGGGACAATGAGCAGTTCTTC.

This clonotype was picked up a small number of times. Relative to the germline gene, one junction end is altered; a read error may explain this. This chain's CDR3 is CAGSEGLSNQPQHF. The CDR3 nucleotides read TGTGCCGGCAGCGAGGGACTGAGCAATCAGCCCCAGCATTTT. J is TRBJ1-5 and V is TRBV13; TRBD1 is a possible D gene (5 bases). This CDR3 region has 14 residues. Germline assignment: CDR1 PRHDT and CDR2 FYEKMQ (reference sequence).

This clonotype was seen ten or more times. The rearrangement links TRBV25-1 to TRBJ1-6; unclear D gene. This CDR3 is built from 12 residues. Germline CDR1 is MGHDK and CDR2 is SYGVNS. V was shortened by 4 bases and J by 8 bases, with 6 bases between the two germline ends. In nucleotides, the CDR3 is TGTGCCAGCAGTGCACAATATTCACCCCTCCACTTT. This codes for CASSAQYSPLHF.

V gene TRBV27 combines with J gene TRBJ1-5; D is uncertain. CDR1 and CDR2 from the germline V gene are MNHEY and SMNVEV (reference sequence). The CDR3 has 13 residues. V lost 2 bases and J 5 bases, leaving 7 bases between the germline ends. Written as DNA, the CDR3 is TGTGCCAGCAGTTTAGTCGTTGATCAGCCCCAGCATTTT. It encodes CASSLVVDQPQHF.

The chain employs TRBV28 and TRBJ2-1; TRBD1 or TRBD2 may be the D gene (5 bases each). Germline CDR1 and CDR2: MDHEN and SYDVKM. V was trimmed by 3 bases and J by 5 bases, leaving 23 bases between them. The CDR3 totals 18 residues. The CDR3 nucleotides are TGTGCCAGCAGTTTCTCCGAAGGAGGACACCCGCCCGACAATGAGCAGTTCTTC. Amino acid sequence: CASSFSEGGHPPDNEQFF.

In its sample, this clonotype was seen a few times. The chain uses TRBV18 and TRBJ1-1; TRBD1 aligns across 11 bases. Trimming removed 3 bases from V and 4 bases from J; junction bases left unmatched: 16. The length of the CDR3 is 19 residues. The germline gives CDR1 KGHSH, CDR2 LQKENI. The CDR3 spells CASSPLGQGAPNFPTEAFF. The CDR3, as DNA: TGTGCCAGCTCACCGCTTGGACAGGGGGCTCCAAACTTCCCCACTGAAGCTTTCTTT.

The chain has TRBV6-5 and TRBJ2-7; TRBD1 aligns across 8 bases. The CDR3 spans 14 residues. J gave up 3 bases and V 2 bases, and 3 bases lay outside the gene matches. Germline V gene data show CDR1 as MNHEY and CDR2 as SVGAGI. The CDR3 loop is CASSYRTGIYEQYF. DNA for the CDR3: TGTGCCAGCAGTTACCGGACAGGGATCTACGAGCAGTACTTC.

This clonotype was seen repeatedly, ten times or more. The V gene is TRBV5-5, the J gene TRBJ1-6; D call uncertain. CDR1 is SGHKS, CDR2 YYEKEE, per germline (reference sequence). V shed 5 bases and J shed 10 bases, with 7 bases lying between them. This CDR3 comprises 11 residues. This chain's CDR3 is CASRVISPLHF. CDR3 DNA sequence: TGTGCCAGCAGAGTTATCTCACCCCTCCACTTT. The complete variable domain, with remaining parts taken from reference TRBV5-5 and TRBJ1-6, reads DAGVTQSPTHLIKTRGQQVTLRCSPISGHKSVSWYQQVLGQGPQFIFQYYEKEERGRGNFPDRFSARQFPNYSSELNVNALLLGDSALYLCASRVISPLHFGNGTRLTVT.

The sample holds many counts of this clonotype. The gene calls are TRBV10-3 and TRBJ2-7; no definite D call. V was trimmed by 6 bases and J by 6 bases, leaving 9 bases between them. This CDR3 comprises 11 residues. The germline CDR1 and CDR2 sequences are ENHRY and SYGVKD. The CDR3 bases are TGTGCCATCAGCGGGCTGGGCGAGCAGTACTTC. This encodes CAISGLGEQYF.

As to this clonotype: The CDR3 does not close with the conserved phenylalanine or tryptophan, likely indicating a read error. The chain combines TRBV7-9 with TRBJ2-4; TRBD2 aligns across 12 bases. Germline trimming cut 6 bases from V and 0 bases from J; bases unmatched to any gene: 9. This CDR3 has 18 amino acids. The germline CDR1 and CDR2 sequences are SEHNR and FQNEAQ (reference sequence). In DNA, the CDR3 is TGTGCCAGCAGACCCCTAGCGGGAGGGCCAGTAGCCAAAAACATTCAGTACCTC. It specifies CASRPLAGGPVAKNIQYL.

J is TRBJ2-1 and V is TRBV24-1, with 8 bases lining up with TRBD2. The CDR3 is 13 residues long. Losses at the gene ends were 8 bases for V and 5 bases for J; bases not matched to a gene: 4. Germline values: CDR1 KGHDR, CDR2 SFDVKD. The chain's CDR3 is CATTAGVDNEQFF. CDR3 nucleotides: TGTGCCACCACAGCGGGAGTAGACAATGAGCAGTTCTTC.

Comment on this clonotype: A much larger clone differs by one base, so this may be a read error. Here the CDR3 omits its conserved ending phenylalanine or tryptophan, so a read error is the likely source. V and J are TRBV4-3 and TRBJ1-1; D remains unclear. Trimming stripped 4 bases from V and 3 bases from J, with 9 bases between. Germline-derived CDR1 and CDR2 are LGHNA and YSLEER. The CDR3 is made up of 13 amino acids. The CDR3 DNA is TGCGCCAGCAGCCCCTTCCCGGACACTGAAGCTTTCTCT. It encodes CASSPFPDTEAFS.

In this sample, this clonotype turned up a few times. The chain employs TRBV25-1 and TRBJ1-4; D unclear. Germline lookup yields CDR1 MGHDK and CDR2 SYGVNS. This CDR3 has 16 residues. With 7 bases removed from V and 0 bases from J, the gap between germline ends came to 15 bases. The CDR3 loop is CASKGSQAATNEKLFF. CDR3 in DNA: TGTGCCAGCAAGGGATCTCAGGCCGCAACTAATGAAAAACTGTTTTTT. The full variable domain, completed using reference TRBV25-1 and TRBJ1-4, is EADIYQTPRYLVIGTGKKITLECSQTMGHDKMYWYQQDPGMELHLIHYSYGVNSTEKGDLSSESTVSRIRTEHFPLTLESARPSHTSQYLCASKGSQAATNEKLFFGSGTQLSVL.

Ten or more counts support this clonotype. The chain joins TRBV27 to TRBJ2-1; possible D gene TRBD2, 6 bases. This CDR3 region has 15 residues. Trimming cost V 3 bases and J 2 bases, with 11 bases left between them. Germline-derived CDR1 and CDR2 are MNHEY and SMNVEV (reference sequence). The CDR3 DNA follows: TGTGCCAGCAGTTTCGAGGGAGGTCCCTACAATGAGCAGTTCTTC. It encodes CASSFEGGPYNEQFF.

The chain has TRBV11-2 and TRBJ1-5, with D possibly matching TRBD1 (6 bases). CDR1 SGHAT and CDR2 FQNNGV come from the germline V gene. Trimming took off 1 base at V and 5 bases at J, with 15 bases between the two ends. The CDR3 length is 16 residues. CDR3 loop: CASSLGSGASDQPQHF. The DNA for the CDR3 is TGTGCCAGCAGCTTAGGTTCGGGGGCAAGCGATCAGCCCCAGCATTTT.

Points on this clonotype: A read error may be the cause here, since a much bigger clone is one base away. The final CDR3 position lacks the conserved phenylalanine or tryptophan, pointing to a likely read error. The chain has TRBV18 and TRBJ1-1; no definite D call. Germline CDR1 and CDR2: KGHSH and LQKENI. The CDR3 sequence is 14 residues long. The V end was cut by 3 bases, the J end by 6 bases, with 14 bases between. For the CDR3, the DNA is TGTGCCAGCTCACCTAGCACGGTGGAACCTGAAGCTTTCTTG. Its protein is CASSPSTVEPEAFL.

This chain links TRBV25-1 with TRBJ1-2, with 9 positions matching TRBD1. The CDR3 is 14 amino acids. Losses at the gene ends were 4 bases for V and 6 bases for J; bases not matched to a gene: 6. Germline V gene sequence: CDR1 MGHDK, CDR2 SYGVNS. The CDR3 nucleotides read TGTGCCAGCAGTGCAGGACAGGGGAACGATGGCTACACCTTC. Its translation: CASSAGQGNDGYTF.

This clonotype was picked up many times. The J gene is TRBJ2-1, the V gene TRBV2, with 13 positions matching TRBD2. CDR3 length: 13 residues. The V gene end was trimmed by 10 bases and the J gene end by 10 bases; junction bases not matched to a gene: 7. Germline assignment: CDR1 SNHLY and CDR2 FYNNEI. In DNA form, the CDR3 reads TGTGCCACTAAAGGACTAGCGGGGGACGAGCAGTTCTTC. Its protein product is CATKGLAGDEQFF.

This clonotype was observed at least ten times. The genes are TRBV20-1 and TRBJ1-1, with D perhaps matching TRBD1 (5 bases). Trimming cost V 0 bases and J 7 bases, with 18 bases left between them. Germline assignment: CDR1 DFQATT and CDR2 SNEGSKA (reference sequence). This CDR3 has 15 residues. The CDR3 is CSARDQGRRNGEAFF. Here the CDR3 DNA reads TGCAGTGCTAGAGATCAGGGCAGACGAAATGGTGAAGCTTTCTTT.

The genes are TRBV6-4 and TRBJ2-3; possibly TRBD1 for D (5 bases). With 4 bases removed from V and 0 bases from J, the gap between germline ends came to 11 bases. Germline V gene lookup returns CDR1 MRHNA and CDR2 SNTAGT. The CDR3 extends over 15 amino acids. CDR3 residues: CASSGGHASTDTQYF. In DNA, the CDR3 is TGTGCCAGCAGTGGCGGACATGCTAGCACAGATACGCAGTATTTT.

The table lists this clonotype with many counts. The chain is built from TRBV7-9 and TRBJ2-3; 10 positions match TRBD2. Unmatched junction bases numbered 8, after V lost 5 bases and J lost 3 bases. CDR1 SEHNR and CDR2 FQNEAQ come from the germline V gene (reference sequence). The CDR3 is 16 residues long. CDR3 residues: CASSPGVSGRTDTQYF. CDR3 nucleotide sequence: TGTGCCAGCAGCCCCGGCGTTAGCGGGAGGACAGATACGCAGTATTTT.